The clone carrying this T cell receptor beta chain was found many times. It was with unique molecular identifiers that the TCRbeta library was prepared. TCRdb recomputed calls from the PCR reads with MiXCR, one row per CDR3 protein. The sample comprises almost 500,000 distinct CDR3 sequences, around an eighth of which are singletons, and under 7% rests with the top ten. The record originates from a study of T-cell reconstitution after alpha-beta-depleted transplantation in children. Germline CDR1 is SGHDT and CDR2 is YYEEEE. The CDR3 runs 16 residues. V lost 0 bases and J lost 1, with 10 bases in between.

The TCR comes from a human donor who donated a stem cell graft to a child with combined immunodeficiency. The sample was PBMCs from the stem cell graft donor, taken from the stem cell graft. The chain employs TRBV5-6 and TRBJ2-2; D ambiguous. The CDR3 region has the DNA TGTGCCAGCAGCTTGGAACTGACCCTGAACACCGGGGAGCTGTTTTTT. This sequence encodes CASSLELTLNTGELFF.